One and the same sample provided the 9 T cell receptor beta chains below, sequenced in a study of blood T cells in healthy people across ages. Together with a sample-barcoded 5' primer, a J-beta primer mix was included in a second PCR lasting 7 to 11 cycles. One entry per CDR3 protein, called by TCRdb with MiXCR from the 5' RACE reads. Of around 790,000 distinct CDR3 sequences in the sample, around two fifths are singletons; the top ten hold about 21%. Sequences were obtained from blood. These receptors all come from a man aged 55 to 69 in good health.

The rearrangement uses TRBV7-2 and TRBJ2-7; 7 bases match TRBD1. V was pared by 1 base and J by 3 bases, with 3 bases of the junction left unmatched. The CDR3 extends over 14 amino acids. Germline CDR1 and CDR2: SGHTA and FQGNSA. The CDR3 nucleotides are TGTGCCAGCAGCTTAGAGTACAGGGGCTACGAGCAGTACTTC. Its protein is CASSLEYRGYEQYF. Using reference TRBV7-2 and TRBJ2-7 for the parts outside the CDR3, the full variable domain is GAGVSQSPSNKVTEKGKDVELRCDPISGHTALYWYRQSLGQGLEFLIYFQGNSAPDKSGLPSDRFSAERTGGSVSTLTIQRTQQEDSAVYLCASSLEYRGYEQYFGPGTRLTVT.

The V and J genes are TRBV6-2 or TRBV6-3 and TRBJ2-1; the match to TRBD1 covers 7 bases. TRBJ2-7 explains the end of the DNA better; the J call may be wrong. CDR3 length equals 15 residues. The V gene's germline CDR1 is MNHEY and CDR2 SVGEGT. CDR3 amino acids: CASIPTGLSYNEQYF. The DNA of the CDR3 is TGTGCCAGCATTCCGACAGGGCTCTCCTACAATGAGCAGTACTTC.

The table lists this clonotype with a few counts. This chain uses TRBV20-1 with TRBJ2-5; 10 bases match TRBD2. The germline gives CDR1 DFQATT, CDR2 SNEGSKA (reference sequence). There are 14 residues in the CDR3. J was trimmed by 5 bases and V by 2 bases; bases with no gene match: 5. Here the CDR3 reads CSARLLAGYETQYF. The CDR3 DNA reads TGCAGTGCTAGACTACTAGCGGGGTATGAGACCCAGTACTTC.

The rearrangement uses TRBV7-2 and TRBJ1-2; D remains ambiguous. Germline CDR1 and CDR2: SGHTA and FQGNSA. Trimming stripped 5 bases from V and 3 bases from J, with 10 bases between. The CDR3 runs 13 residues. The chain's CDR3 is CASSTYIDYGYTF. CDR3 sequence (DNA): TGTGCCAGCAGCACTTACATCGACTATGGCTACACCTTC.

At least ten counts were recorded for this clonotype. CDR3 region: CASRTSGSTDTQYF. The CDR3 DNA reads TGTGCCAGCAGAACTAGCGGAAGCACAGATACGCAGTATTTT. The chain couples TRBV12-3 or TRBV12-4 to TRBJ2-3; 8 bases fit TRBD2. V shed 6 bases, J shed 0 bases, and the junction held 2 bases outside the gene matches. The CDR3 loop spans 14 amino acids.

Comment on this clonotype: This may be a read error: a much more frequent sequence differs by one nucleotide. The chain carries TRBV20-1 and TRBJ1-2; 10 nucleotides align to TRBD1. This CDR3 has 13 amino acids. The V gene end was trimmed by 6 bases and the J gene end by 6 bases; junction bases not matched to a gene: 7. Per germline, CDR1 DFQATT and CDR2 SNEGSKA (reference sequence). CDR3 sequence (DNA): TGCAGTGCCATTACGACAGGGGGCCATGGCTACACCTTC. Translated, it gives CSAITTGGHGYTF.

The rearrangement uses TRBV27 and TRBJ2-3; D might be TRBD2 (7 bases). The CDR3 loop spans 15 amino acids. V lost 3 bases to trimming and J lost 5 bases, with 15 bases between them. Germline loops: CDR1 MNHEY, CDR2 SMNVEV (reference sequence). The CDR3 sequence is CASSLGGGQVDTQYF. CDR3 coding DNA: TGTGCCAGCAGTTTGGGCGGGGGCCAGGTAGATACGCAGTATTTT.

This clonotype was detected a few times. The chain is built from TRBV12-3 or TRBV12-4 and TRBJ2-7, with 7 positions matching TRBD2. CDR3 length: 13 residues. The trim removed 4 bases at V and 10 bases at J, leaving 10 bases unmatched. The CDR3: CASSSRGRGTQYF. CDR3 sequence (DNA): TGTGCCAGCAGTTCCCGGGGGAGGGGAACCCAGTACTTC.

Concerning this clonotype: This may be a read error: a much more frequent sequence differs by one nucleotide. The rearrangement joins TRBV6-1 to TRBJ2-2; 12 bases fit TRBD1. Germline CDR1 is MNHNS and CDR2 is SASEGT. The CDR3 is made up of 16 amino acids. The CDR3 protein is CASSGGQGARTRELFF. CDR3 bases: TGTGCCAGCAGTGGGGGACAGGGGGCGCGCACCAGGGAGCTGTTTTTT.